Listed here are 16 T cell receptor beta chains from one sample, sequenced in a study of blood T cell repertoires in COVID-19 (dated by TCRdb to about 2020). The library was obtained by the immunoSEQ multiplex PCR assay. This is the immuneACCESS table as TCRdb keeps it, with only in-frame sequences that have V and J called. A part of the clones is gone; compared with another copy, unresolved V genes explain less than half, and the rest is unexplained. In all, the sample holds more than 300,000 clones, and around 84% of those were seen once. The ten largest clones add up to roughly 10% of the sample. Sample: PBMCs or T cells enriched from blood (not recorded which). The source is a woman aged 18-29 years who had recovered from COVID-19.

The rearrangement links TRBV19 to TRBJ1-5, with 9 bases aligning to TRBD1. Trimming cost V 4 bases and J 2 bases; bases outside gene matches: 3. CDR1 LNHDA and CDR2 SQIVND come from the germline V gene (reference sequence). The CDR3 loop spans 15 amino acids. The CDR3 reads CASSRDRAGNQPQHF. In nucleotides, the CDR3 is TGTGCCAGTAGTAGGGACAGGGCAGGCAATCAGCCCCAGCATTTT.

V gene TRBV29-1 combines with J gene TRBJ1-4, with a weak D call TRBD1 (5 bases). Germline CDR1 and CDR2: SQVTM and ANQGSEA. V gave up 6 bases and J gave up 6 bases, with 14 bases separating them. This CDR3 comprises 13 residues. The CDR3 spells CSVRGSLYEKLFF. The CDR3 nucleotides read TGCAGCGTACGGGGGTCACTTTATGAAAAACTGTTTTTT.

This chain joins TRBV19 and TRBJ2-7, with 9 bases that match TRBD1. The CDR3 covers 15 residues. Germline assignment: CDR1 LNHDA and CDR2 SQIVND (reference sequence). V dropped 3 bases and J dropped 7; count of bases not matched to a gene: 10. CDR3 in DNA: TGTGCCAGTAGTATCGTAGGGACAGGGTCGGGAGAGCAGTACTTC. This codes for CASSIVGTGSGEQYF.

This chain connects TRBV10-3 to TRBJ1-6, with D uncertain. CDR1 is ENHRY and CDR2 is SYGVKD in the germline V gene. Trimming stripped 10 bases from V and 9 bases from J, with 4 bases between. The CDR3 covers 9 residues. The CDR3 sequence: CATLSPLHF. In nucleotides, the CDR3 is TGTGCCACCCTTTCACCCCTCCACTTT.

This clone came up a few times. The V gene is TRBV19, the J gene TRBJ2-2, with 9 positions matching TRBD1. In germline, CDR1 is LNHDA, CDR2 SQIVND (reference sequence). After removal of 8 bases from V and 5 bases from J, the junction contained 9 bases not matched to a gene. This CDR3 has 15 residues. This chain's CDR3 is CASYPSGTGTGELFF. The CDR3 DNA is TGTGCCAGTTACCCGTCCGGGACAGGGACCGGGGAGCTGTTTTTT. Combining the CDR3 with reference TRBV19 and TRBJ2-2 gives the whole variable domain DGGITQSPKYLFRKEGQNVTLSCEQNLNHDAMYWYRQDPGQGLRLIYYSQIVNDFQKGDIAEGYSVSREKKESFPLTVTSAQKNPTAFYLCASYPSGTGTGELFFGEGSRLTVL.

The chain links TRBV5-1 to TRBJ1-2, with a weak D call TRBD1 (5 bases). The CDR3 is 14 amino acids. Germline values: CDR1 SGHRS, CDR2 YFSETQ. V was pared by 2 bases and J by 4 bases, with 12 bases between. The CDR3 DNA sequence: TGCGCCAGCAGCTTAAAGACAGCAAGCTATGGCTACACCTTC. Translation gives CASSLKTASYGYTF.

The chain has TRBV27 and TRBJ1-2; 9 bases align to TRBD1. This CDR3 is 15 amino acids long. CDR1 is MNHEY, CDR2 SMNVEV, per germline (reference sequence). Trimming cost V 8 bases and J 4 bases; bases outside gene matches: 11. DNA for the CDR3: TGTGCCAGCGGGACAGGGACTAACGCGGTCTATGGCTACACCTTC. Protein: CASGTGTNAVYGYTF.

This clone was counted only a few times. The V and J genes are TRBV6-5 and TRBJ1-3; 10 bases map to TRBD1. This CDR3 contains 15 residues. Germline trimming cut 6 bases from V and 4 bases from J; bases unmatched to any gene: 6. Looked up from germline, CDR1 is MNHEY and CDR2 is SVGAGI. CDR3 in amino acids: CASREGQGRGNTIYF. The CDR3, as DNA: TGTGCCAGCAGAGAGGGACAGGGGAGGGGAAACACCATATATTTT.

The rearrangement links TRBV7-9 to TRBJ2-5; D is perhaps TRBD2 (6 bases). This CDR3 has 13 amino acids. The V and J ends lost 4 bases and 4 bases respectively, with 10 bases between them. Germline V gene lookup returns CDR1 SEHNR and CDR2 FQNEAQ (reference sequence). The chain's CDR3 is CASSSSGPETQYF. CDR3 DNA: TGTGCCAGCAGCTCGAGCGGGCCAGAGACCCAGTACTTC.

The chain is built from TRBV10-3 and TRBJ2-3; D may be TRBD2 (6 bases). Looked up from germline, CDR1 is ENHRY and CDR2 is SYGVKD. CDR3 length: 12 residues. In nucleotides, the CDR3 is TGTGTCATATCGGGGGACACAGATACGCAGTATTTT. Residues: CVISGDTDTQYF.

The genes are TRBV6-5 and TRBJ1-2; D perhaps matches TRBD1 (6 bases). Germline V gives CDR1 MNHEY, CDR2 SVGAGI. Trimming pared 5 bases from V and 8 bases from J, leaving 12 bases between. The CDR3 has 12 residues. The DNA of the CDR3 is TGTGCCAGCAGTAACAGGGTAAAGGGCTACACCTTC. Its translation: CASSNRVKGYTF.

In DNA form, the CDR3 reads TGTGCCAGCAGCACCGGGACAGCAATAGCCAATGAAAAACTGTTTTTT. This gives the protein CASSTGTAIANEKLFF. This chain joins TRBV7-9 and TRBJ1-4; 7 nucleotides align to TRBD1. The CDR3 consists of 16 residues. V was clipped by 5 bases and J by 5 bases; unmatched bases: 11. Germline lookup yields CDR1 SEHNR and CDR2 FQNEAQ (reference sequence).

The J gene is TRBJ1-6, the V gene TRBV21-1; TRBD1, as called in the table, went unchecked against the DNA. TRBV21-1 is annotated as a pseudogene. CDR3 size: 14 residues. CDR3 amino acids: CASSRGQAASPLHF. For the CDR3, the DNA is TGTGCCAGCAGTAGAGGACAGGCGGCTTCACCCCTCCACTTT.

The chain links TRBV7-9 to TRBJ2-2, with unresolved D. V was trimmed by 5 bases and J by 7 bases, leaving 17 bases between them. The CDR3 runs to 15 residues. Germline loops: CDR1 SEHNR, CDR2 FQNEAQ (reference sequence). This CDR3 reads CASSPSVQPGGELFF. CDR3 nucleotide sequence: TGTGCCAGCAGCCCTAGTGTCCAGCCCGGCGGGGAGCTGTTTTTT.

The chain combines TRBV7-9 with TRBJ2-2, with 9 bases matching TRBD2. The CDR3 sequence is 16 residues long. V was clipped by 5 bases and J by 1 base; unmatched bases: 5. Germline CDR1 SEHNR, CDR2 FQNEAQ (reference sequence). The CDR3 here is CASSPLSGGNTGELFF. The CDR3 coding sequence is TGTGCCAGCAGCCCTCTTAGCGGGGGGAACACCGGGGAGCTGTTTTTT.

The chain couples TRBV19 to TRBJ2-3; D unclear. Germline values: CDR1 LNHDA, CDR2 SQIVND (reference sequence). This CDR3 region has 16 residues. The V end was cut by 6 bases, the J end by 0 bases, with 16 bases between. CDR3 residues: CASSRWQAPSTDTQYF. The CDR3 region has the DNA TGTGCCAGTAGCCGATGGCAGGCCCCTAGCACAGATACGCAGTATTTT.